The 20 T cell receptor beta chains given below trace back to one sample, sequenced in a study of response to subunit inactivated influenza vaccine. In TCRdb, the RT-PCR reads were re-called with MiXCR into one record per CDR3 protein. Of fewer than 400,000 distinct CDR3 sequences in the sample, about a fifth were seen once. The starting material was PBMCs from blood, obtained about 19 months after vaccination. These receptor sequences come from a man aged 50 to 69 who received an inactivated influenza vaccine.

This clonotype has a count of ten or more. This CDR3 reads CASSPRPWLSLNTEAFF. CDR3 coding DNA: TGTGCCAGCAGCCCCCGGCCCTGGCTATCTTTGAACACTGAAGCTTTCTTT. The chain is built from TRBV28 and TRBJ1-1; the D is unclear. V gave up 6 bases and J gave up 0 bases, with 20 bases separating them. Germline lookup yields CDR1 MDHEN and CDR2 SYDVKM. CDR3 length equals 17 residues.

In its sample, this clonotype was seen a few times. The V call is TRBV3-1, the J call TRBJ2-5; TRBD1 or TRBD2 may be the D gene (5 bases each). The CDR3 extends over 12 amino acids. Germline V gives CDR1 LGHDT, CDR2 YNNKEL (reference sequence). V dropped 8 bases and J dropped 6 bases, with 13 bases sitting between them. The CDR3 nucleotides read TGTGCCAGCCTGGGGACCGGGAAGACCCAGTACTTC. As protein: CASLGTGKTQYF.

This clonotype came up many times. The V and J genes are TRBV12-3 or TRBV12-4 and TRBJ1-5; TRBD1 aligns across 7 bases. There are 16 residues in the CDR3. Trimming removed 4 bases from V and 4 bases from J; junction bases left unmatched: 10. CDR3 in amino acids: CASSSDWTGSNQPQHF. The DNA for the CDR3 is TGTGCCAGCAGTTCAGATTGGACAGGTTCGAATCAGCCCCAGCATTTT.

The V call is TRBV7-8, the J call TRBJ1-1, with 9 positions matching TRBD1. Unmatched junction bases numbered 7, after V lost 1 base and J lost 4 bases. CDR3 length equals 16 residues. Germline V CDR1 and CDR2: SGHVS, FQNEAQ. CDR3 residues: CASSLVVGQGSTEAFF. The DNA of the CDR3 is TGTGCCAGCAGCTTAGTTGTGGGACAGGGTTCCACTGAAGCTTTCTTT.

The V call is TRBV20-1, the J call TRBJ1-1; 9 nucleotides agree with TRBD1. Germline V gene lookup returns CDR1 DFQATT and CDR2 SNEGSKA (reference sequence). The CDR3 has 16 amino acids. With 6 bases clipped from V and 4 bases from J, the junction kept 15 bases outside the gene matches. The DNA of the CDR3 is TGCAGTGCCCCGAACCGACAGGACAGGGGAGGCACTGAAGCTTTCTTT. Translating gives CSAPNRQDRGGTEAFF.

The chain links TRBV20-1 to TRBJ1-5, with TRBD1 matching over 9 bases. V shed 5 bases and J 6 bases; nucleotides not matched to a gene: 5. Looked up from germline, CDR1 is DFQATT and CDR2 is SNEGSKA (reference sequence). The length of the CDR3 is 13 residues. CDR3 loop: CSAWTGAGQPQHF. DNA for the CDR3: TGCAGTGCTTGGACAGGGGCGGGTCAGCCCCAGCATTTT.

The chain couples TRBV20-1 to TRBJ2-5; TRBD2 matches 13 bases. V dropped 2 bases and J dropped 2; count of bases not matched to a gene: 5. Germline V gene data show CDR1 as DFQATT and CDR2 as SNEGSKA (reference sequence). The CDR3 extends over 16 amino acids. The CDR3, as DNA: TGCAGTGCTAGACCGACTAGCGGGAGGTTTCAAGAGACCCAGTACTTC. Amino acid sequence: CSARPTSGRFQETQYF.

By share, this clonotype ranks as medium-sized. The rearrangement joins TRBV28 to TRBJ1-2; D is ambiguous. In germline, CDR1 is MDHEN, CDR2 SYDVKM. The CDR3 covers 13 residues. V dropped 2 bases and J dropped 8 bases, with 12 bases sitting between them. The CDR3 nucleotides are TGTGCCAGCAGTTTAAATCCTGTGGGGGGCTACACCTTC. This encodes CASSLNPVGGYTF.

The table lists this clonotype with a few counts. V and J are TRBV6-1 and TRBJ1-1; perhaps TRBD1 as D (5 bases). Germline CDR1 reads MNHNS; CDR2 reads SASEGT. The CDR3 runs to 13 residues. V was cut by 6 bases and J by 1 base, with 9 bases left in between. This chain's CDR3 is CASRQQGNTEAFF. CDR3 coding DNA: TGTGCCAGCAGGCAGCAGGGGAACACTGAAGCTTTCTTT.

V gene TRBV2 combines with J gene TRBJ2-7; TRBD2 agrees at 8 bases. In germline, CDR1 is SNHLY, CDR2 FYNNEI. Losses at the gene ends were 10 bases for V and 0 bases for J; bases not matched to a gene: 11. This CDR3 is 15 amino acids long. CDR3 DNA: TGTGCCATCACATTAGCGGGGATCGGCTCCTACGAGCAGTACTTC. This codes for CAITLAGIGSYEQYF.

This clonotype was recorded a few times. V gene TRBV19 combines with J gene TRBJ2-1, with TRBD1 as a possible D gene (6 bases). Germline values: CDR1 LNHDA, CDR2 SQIVND (reference sequence). V lost 6 bases and J lost 4, with 10 bases in between. The CDR3 is made up of 13 amino acids. CDR3 sequence (DNA): TGTGCCAGTAGCGCCAGGGGTTACAATGAGCAGTTCTTC. The encoded protein is CASSARGYNEQFF.

V usage is TRBV20-1 and J usage is TRBJ2-3, with 13 positions matching TRBD2. Losses at the gene ends were 6 bases for V and 5 bases for J; bases not matched to a gene: 8. CDR3 length: 15 residues. Germline V CDR1 and CDR2: DFQATT, SNEGSKA (reference sequence). DNA for the CDR3: TGCAGTGCGAACGGACTAGCGGGAGTTTTAGATACGCAGTATTTT. Protein: CSANGLAGVLDTQYF.

In DNA form, the CDR3 reads TGTGCCAGCAGCTTGGCCTTCAGGACCACTGAAGCTTTCTTT. This codes for CASSLAFRTTEAFF. The V gene is TRBV5-6, the J gene TRBJ1-1; D not resolved. Germline V gives CDR1 SGHDT, CDR2 YYEEEE. This CDR3 contains 14 residues. Deletions cut 0 bases from V and 4 bases from J, with 10 bases between.

This clonotype was detected only a few times. The V call is TRBV20-1, the J call TRBJ1-5, with 10 bases that match TRBD1. The CDR3 is made up of 15 amino acids. The germline V gene has CDR1 DFQATT and CDR2 SNEGSKA (reference sequence). V lost 2 bases, J lost 10 bases, and 11 bases stayed unmatched. The CDR3 is CSARPLGQGIAPQHF. For the CDR3, the DNA is TGCAGTGCTAGACCCTTGGGACAGGGGATCGCCCCCCAGCATTTT.

This chain joins TRBV7-2 and TRBJ1-1, with 11 bases lining up with TRBD1. Trimming took 5 bases from V and 5 from J; bases not matched to a gene: 7. The germline CDR1 and CDR2 sequences are SGHTA and FQGNSA. The CDR3 has 15 amino acids. The CDR3 DNA reads as TGTGCCAGCAGCGCCGGACAGGGGGCTATGACTGAAGCTTTCTTT. This codes for CASSAGQGAMTEAFF. Full variable domain (missing parts from reference TRBV7-2 and TRBJ1-1): GAGVSQSPSNKVTEKGKDVELRCDPISGHTALYWYRQSLGQGLEFLIYFQGNSAPDKSGLPSDRFSAERTGGSVSTLTIQRTQQEDSAVYLCASSAGQGAMTEAFFGQGTRLTVV.

This clonotype was counted a few times. V and J are TRBV5-1 and TRBJ1-4; TRBD1 matches 12 bases. The ends lost 4 bases at V and 1 base at J; junction bases unmatched: 17. This CDR3 comprises 21 residues. Germline-derived CDR1 and CDR2 are SGHRS and YFSETQ. CDR3 coding DNA: TGCGCCAGCAGCCATACTCCTGCCGGGACAGGGGGCCCGTTAACTAATGAAAAACTGTTTTTT. Translation: CASSHTPAGTGGPLTNEKLFF. Looking up the rest from reference TRBV5-1 and TRBJ1-4 gives the full variable domain: KAGVTQTPRYLIKTRGQQVTLSCSPISGHRSVSWYQQTPGQGLQFLFEYFSETQRNKGNFPGRFSGRQFSNSRSEMNVSTLELGDSALYLCASSHTPAGTGGPLTNEKLFFGSGTQLSVL.

The gene calls are TRBV28 and TRBJ2-1; TRBD1 matches at 9 bases. V was pared by 3 bases and J by 8 bases, with 5 bases of the junction left unmatched. The CDR3 consists of 14 residues. Germline loops: CDR1 MDHEN, CDR2 SYDVKM. For the CDR3, the DNA is TGTGCCAGCAGTTTTAGCCGGGACAGGGATGAGCAGTTCTTC. Encoded protein: CASSFSRDRDEQFF.

A few counts support this clonotype. This chain uses TRBV5-1 with TRBJ2-1; 10 nucleotides agree with TRBD1. The CDR3 totals 15 residues. Losses at the gene ends were 4 bases for V and 4 bases for J; bases not matched to a gene: 5. CDR1 and CDR2 from the germline V gene are SGHRS and YFSETQ. CDR3 coding DNA: TGCGCCAGCAGCCCTAGGGACAGGGGATACAATGAGCAGTTCTTC. Protein product: CASSPRDRGYNEQFF.

The genes are TRBV2 and TRBJ1-6, with D unresolved. This CDR3 is 18 amino acids long. Trimming removed 1 base from V and 4 bases from J, with 17 bases in between. The germline V gene has CDR1 SNHLY and CDR2 FYNNEI. The CDR3 reads CASSEVEAGTSYNSPLHF. The CDR3 nucleotides are TGTGCCAGCAGTGAAGTCGAGGCGGGCACTTCTTATAATTCACCCCTCCACTTT.

This clonotype came up a few times. The chain carries TRBV4-2 and TRBJ1-6; D not certain. V was trimmed by 0 bases and J by 10 bases, leaving 16 bases between them. Germline assignment: CDR1 LGHNA and CDR2 YNFKEQ. The CDR3 is 16 amino acids. The DNA for the CDR3 is TGTGCCAGCAGCCAAGATCTGGGCAGTCTCCTCTCACCCCTCCACTTT. It is translated as CASSQDLGSLLSPLHF.